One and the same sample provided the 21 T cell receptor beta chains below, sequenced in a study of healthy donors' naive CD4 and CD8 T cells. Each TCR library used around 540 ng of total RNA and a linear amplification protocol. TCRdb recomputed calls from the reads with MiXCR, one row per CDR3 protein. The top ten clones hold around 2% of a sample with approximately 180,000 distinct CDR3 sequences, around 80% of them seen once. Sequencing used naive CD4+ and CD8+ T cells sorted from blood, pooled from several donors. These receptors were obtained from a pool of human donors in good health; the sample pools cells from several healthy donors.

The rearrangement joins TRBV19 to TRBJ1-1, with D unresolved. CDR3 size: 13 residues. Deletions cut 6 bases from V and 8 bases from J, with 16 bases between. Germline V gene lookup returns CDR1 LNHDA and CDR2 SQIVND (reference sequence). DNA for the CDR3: TGTGCCAGTAGAGCGAAATCCGGAGGAGAAGCTTTCTTT. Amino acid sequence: CASRAKSGGEAFF.

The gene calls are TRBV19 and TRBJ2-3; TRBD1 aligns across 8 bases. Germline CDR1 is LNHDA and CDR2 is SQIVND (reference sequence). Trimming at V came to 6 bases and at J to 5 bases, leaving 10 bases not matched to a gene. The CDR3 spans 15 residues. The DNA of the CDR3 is TGTGCCAGTAGCCAGGGACAGGTCCCGGGAGATACGCAGTATTTT. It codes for CASSQGQVPGDTQYF.

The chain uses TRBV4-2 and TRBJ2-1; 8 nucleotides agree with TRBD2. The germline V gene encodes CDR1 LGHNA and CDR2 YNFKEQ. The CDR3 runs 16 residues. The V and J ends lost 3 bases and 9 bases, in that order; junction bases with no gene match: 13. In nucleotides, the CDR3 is TGTGCCAGCAGCCATTCCGGGACTAGTTCGTTCGGTGAGCAGTTCTTC. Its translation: CASSHSGTSSFGEQFF.

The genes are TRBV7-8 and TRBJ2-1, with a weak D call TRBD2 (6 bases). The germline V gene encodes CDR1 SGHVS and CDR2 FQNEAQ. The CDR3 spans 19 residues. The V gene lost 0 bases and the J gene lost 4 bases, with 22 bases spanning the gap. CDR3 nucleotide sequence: TGTGCCAGCAGCTTAGCACAGATCGGTGGCCTAGCGCAGTACAATGAGCAGTTCTTC. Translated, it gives CASSLAQIGGLAQYNEQFF.

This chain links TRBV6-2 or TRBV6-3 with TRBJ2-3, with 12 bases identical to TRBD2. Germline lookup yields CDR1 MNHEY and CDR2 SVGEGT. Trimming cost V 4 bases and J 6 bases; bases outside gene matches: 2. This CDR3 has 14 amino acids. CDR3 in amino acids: CASSWGTSGDTQYF. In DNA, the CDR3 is TGTGCCAGCAGTTGGGGGACTAGCGGGGATACGCAGTATTTT.

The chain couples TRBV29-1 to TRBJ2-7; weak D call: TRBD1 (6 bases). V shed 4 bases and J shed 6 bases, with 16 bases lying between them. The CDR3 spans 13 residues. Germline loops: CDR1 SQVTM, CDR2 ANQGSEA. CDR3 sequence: CSVGGQSLREQYF. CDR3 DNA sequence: TGCAGCGTTGGTGGACAGAGTTTACGCGAGCAGTACTTC.

The CDR3 DNA is TGCAGCGTCCAAGCGGGAGGCCCCGGAGATACGCAGTATTTT. Amino acid sequence: CSVQAGGPGDTQYF. The chain carries TRBV29-1 and TRBJ2-3; 9 bases fit TRBD2. V was clipped by 6 bases and J by 5 bases; unmatched bases: 9. Germline CDR1 is SQVTM and CDR2 is ANQGSEA. There are 14 residues in the CDR3.

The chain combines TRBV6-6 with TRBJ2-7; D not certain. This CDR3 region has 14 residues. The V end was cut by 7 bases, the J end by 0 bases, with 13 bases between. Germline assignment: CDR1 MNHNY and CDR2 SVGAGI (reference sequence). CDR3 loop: CASTEIKDSYEQYF. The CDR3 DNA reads TGTGCCAGCACGGAGATTAAGGACTCCTACGAGCAGTACTTC.

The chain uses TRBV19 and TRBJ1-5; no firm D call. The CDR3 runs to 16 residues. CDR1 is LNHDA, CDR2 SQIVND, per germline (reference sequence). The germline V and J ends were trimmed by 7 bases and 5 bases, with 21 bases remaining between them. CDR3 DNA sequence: TGTGCCAGTACCTCGGTTATTCCAAGGGTTGATCAGCCCCAGCATTTT. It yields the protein CASTSVIPRVDQPQHF.

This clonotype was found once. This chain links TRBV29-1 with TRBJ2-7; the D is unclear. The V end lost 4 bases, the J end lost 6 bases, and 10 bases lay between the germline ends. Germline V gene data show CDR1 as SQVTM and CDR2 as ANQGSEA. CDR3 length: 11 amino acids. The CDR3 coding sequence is TGCAGCGTTGCGGTAGGTCGCGAGCAGTACGTC. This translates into CSVAVGREQYV.

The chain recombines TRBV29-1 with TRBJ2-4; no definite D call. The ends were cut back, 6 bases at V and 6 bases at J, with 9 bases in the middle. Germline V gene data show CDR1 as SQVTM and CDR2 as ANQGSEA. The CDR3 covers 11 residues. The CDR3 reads CSVWTGNIQYF. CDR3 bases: TGCAGCGTGTGGACGGGAAACATTCAGTACTTC.

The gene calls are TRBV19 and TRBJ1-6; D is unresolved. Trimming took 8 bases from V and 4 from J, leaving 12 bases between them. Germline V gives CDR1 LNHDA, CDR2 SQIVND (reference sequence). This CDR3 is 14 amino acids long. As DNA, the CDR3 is TGTGCCAGTGCAGATCGAGGGTATAATTCACCCCTCCACTTT. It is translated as CASADRGYNSPLHF.

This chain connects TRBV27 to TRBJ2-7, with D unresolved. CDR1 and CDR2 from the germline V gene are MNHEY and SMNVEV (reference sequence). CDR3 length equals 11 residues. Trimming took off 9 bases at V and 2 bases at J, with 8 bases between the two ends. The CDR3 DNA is TGTGCCAGTACGACTCCCTACGAGCAGTACTTC. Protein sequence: CASTTPYEQYF.

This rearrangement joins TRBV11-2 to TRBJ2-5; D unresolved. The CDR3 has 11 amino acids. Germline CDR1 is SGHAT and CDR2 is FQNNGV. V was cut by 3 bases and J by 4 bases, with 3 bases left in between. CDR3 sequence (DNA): TGTGCCAGCAGCTTTGCAGAGACCCAGTACTTC. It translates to CASSFAETQYF.

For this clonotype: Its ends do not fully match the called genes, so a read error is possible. As DNA, the CDR3 is TGTGCCGGCAGCCCCACCGGGACAGGGGTGGATGGCTACACCTTC. It specifies CAGSPTGTGVDGYTF. The chain uses TRBV6-5 and TRBJ1-2; 10 bases fit TRBD1. This CDR3 comprises 15 residues. Germline lookup yields CDR1 MNHEY and CDR2 SVGAGI.

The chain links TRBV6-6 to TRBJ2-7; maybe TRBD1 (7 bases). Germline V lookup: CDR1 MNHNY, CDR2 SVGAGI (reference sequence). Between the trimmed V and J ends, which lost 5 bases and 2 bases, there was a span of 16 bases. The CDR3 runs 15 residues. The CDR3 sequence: CASSKGQEGAYEQYF. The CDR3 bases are TGTGCCAGCAGTAAAGGACAGGAGGGGGCCTACGAGCAGTACTTC.

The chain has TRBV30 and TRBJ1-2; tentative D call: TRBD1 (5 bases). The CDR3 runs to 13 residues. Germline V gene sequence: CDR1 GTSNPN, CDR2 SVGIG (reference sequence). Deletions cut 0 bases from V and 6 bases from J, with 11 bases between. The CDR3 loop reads CAWSVNRFDGYTF. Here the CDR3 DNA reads TGTGCCTGGAGTGTAAACAGGTTCGATGGCTACACCTTC.

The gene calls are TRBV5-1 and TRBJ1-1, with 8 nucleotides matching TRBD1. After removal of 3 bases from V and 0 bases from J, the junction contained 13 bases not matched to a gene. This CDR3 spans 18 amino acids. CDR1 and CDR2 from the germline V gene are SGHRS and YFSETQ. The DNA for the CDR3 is TGCGCCAGCAGCTCGGGACAGCTCCAGGGGGCCATGAACACTGAAGCTTTCTTT. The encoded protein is CASSSGQLQGAMNTEAFF. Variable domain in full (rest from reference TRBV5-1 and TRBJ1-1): KAGVTQTPRYLIKTRGQQVTLSCSPISGHRSVSWYQQTPGQGLQFLFEYFSETQRNKGNFPGRFSGRQFSNSRSEMNVSTLELGDSALYLCASSSGQLQGAMNTEAFFGQGTRLTVV.

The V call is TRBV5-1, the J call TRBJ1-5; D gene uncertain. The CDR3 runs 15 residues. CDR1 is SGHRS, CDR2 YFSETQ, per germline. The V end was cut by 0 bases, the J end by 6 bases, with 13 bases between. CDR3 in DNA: TGCGCCAGCAGCTTGGATCCAGATCAGGCTCAGCCCCAGCATTTT. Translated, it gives CASSLDPDQAQPQHF.

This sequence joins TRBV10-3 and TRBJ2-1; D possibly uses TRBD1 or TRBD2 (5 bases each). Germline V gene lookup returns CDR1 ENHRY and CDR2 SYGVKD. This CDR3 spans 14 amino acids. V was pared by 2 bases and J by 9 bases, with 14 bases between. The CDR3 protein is CAISEKWGSAEQFF. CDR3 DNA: TGTGCCATCAGTGAGAAATGGGGGTCAGCTGAGCAGTTCTTC.

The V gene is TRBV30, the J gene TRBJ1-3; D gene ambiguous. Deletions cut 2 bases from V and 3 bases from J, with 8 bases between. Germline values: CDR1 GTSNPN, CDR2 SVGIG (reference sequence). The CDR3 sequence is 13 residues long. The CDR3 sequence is CAWSIRSGNTIYF. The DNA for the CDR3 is TGTGCCTGGAGTATAAGGAGTGGAAACACCATATATTTT.